This T cell receptor beta chain comes out of a study of Graves' ophthalmopathy and Graves' hyperthyroidism. Findings and caveats of the study: The study's model predicted ophthalmopathy progression at 70.59% sensitivity and about 72% specificity.

Diagnostic conclusions were grounded in clinical symptoms, serum thyroxine, TRAb, thyroid ultrasound and orbital computed tomography. RNA transcripts served as template for amplifying TCR beta CDR3 sequences. Following a first-round RT-PCR that used HTBI primers, a second-round multiplex PCR was carried out. One entry per CDR3 protein results from TCRdb running MiXCR on the multiplex PCR reads. The sample records some 170,000 distinct CDR3 sequences, under 45% being singletons. Of note for this clonotype: Antigen unknown.

Losses at the gene ends were 5 bases for V and 10 bases for J; bases not matched to a gene: 10. This CDR3 region has 13 residues. Germline V gives CDR1 SGHTA, CDR2 FQGTGA. Sample: peripheral blood. This sequence joins TRBV7-3 and TRBJ1-1, with TRBD1 matching over 7 bases. This TCR was recovered from a man under 40 with Graves' ophthalmopathy. CDR3 DNA sequence: TGTGCCAGCAGCAGAGACAGGGACGGGGGAGCTTTCTTT. It is translated as CASSRDRDGGAFF.